Sequencing of this T cell receptor (beta chain) was carried out in a study of CD8 T cells in Susac syndrome. Study in general: Patients with Susac syndrome were, at the time of blood collection, therapy-naive, maintained on corticosteroids, or maintained on intravenous immunoglobulin alone.

V shed 8 bases and J shed 2 bases, with 6 bases lying between them. The germline V gene has CDR1 MNHEY and CDR2 SVGAGI. There are 11 residues in the CDR3. Random hexamers were used to reverse transcribe 0.5 to 1 ug of RNA. TCRdb independently ran MiXCR on the immunoSEQ multiplex PCR reads; one entry per CDR3 protein. The table lists 110,000 to 150,000 distinct CDR3 sequences, approximately 96% of them singletons. The origin of this receptor is a human donor with Susac syndrome. V and J are TRBV6-5 and TRBJ1-1; D uncertain. Sequencing was done on a sample of CD4+ T cells from PBMCs. The CDR3 sequence is CASWANTEAFF. The CDR3 bases are TGTGCCAGCTGGGCAAACACTGAAGCTTTCTTT.